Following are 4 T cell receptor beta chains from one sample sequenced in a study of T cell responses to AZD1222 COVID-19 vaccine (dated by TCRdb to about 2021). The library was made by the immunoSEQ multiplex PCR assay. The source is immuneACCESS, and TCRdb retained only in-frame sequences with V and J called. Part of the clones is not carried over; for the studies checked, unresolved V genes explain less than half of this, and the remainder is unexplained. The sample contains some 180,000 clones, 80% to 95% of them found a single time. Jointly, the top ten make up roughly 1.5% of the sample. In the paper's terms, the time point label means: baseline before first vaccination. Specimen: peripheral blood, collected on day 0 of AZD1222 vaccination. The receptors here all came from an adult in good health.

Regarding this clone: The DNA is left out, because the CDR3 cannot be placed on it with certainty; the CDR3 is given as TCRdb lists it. The CDR3 protein is CASSLVRARRSSYNEQFF. The genes are TRBV7-8 and TRBJ2-1. The CDR3 extends over 18 residues, inclusive of both ends. Germline lookup yields CDR1 SGHVS and CDR2 FQNEAQ.

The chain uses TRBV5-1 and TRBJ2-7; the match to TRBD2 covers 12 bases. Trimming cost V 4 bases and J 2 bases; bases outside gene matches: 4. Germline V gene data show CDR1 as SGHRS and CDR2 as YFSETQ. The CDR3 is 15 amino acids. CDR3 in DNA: TGCGCCAGCAGCAGATCTAGCGGGGGGGCCTACGAGCAGTACTTC. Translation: CASSRSSGGAYEQYF.

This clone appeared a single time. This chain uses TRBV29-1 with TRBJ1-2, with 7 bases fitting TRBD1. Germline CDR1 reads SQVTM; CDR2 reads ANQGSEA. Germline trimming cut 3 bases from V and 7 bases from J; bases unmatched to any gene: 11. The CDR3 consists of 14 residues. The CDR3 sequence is CSVDPTGVVGGYTF. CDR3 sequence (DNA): TGCAGCGTTGATCCTACAGGGGTAGTCGGTGGCTACACCTTC.

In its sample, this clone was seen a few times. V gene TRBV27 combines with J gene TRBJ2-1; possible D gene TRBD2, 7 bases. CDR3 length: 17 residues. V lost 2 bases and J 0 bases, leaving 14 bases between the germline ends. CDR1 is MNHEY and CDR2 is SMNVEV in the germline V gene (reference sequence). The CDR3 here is CASSLGRGAVSYNEQFF. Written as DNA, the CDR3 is TGTGCCAGCAGTTTAGGTCGGGGGGCGGTCTCCTACAATGAGCAGTTCTTC.